The present TCR beta chain was sequenced within a study of blood T cells in healthy people across ages. Overall study findings and caveats: TCR beta diversity correlated strongly with naive T cell percentage.

Trimming removed 5 bases at V and 9 bases at J, with 23 bases between. The CDR3 is 16 amino acids. In germline, CDR1 is LNHNV, CDR2 YYDKDF (reference sequence). A J-beta primer mix and a sample-barcoded 5' primer were used in a second PCR of about 7 to 12 cycles. Through a template-switch adaptor with 12 random nucleotides, each cDNA molecule received a tag. TCRdb re-called the 5' RACE reads with MiXCR, one entry per CDR3 protein. This sample has approximately 810,000 distinct CDR3 sequences, with 29% found just once. Many counts were recorded for this clonotype. The antigen is unknown. This sequence joins TRBV15 and TRBJ2-1, with TRBD2 as a possible D gene (5 bases). Sequenced sample: blood. The receptor was derived from an elderly woman in good health. This CDR3 reads CATSVFTGIPNGEQFF. As DNA, the CDR3 is TGTGCCACCAGCGTATTCACCGGGATCCCGAATGGTGAGCAGTTCTTC.